The clone carrying this T cell receptor (beta chain) occurred a few times. Cohort placement rested on clinical history that participants reported themselves. The data are from a study of blood T cell repertoires in COVID-19. Overall study context: Sample material is recorded as cDNA or gDNA derived from T cells, B-cell-depleted T cells, or PBMCs.

CDR1 and CDR2 from the germline V gene are LNHDA and SQIVND (reference sequence). The CDR3 loop spans 12 amino acids. Trimming removed 8 bases at V and 6 bases at J, with 13 bases between. In the original processing: Amplification with reference gene primers provided the estimates of nucleated cell counts. Repertoires were generated with immunoSEQ multiplex PCR, while TCRdb's copy carries only in-frame clones and drops some. V and J calls and clone size are as listed in that table; D and trimming were resolved from the DNA. The sample has fewer than 500,000 clones; roughly 87% are singletons. V gene TRBV19 combines with J gene TRBJ1-1, with D maybe TRBD1 (5 bases). Material: PBMCs or T cells enriched from blood (not recorded which). The origin of this receptor is a woman younger than 35 who had recovered from COVID-19. DNA for the CDR3: TGTGCCAGTGGGCCGCGGGGGGCTGAAGCTTTCTTT. This sequence encodes CASGPRGAEAFF.